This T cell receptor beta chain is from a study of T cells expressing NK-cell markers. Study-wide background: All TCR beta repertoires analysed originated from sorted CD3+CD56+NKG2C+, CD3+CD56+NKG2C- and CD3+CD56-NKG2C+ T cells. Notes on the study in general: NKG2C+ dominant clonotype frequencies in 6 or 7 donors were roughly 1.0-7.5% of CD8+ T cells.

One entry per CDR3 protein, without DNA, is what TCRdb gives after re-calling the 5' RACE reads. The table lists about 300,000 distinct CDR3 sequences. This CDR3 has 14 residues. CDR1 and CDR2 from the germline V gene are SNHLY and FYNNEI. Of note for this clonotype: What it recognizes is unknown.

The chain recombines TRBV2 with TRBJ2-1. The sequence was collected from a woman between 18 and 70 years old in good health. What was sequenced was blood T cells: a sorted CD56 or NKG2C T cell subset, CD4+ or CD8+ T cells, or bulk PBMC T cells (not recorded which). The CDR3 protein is CASSEEAYYSEQFF.